This record covers a single T cell receptor beta chain. TCRdb keeps only in-frame clones here, not all; method: immunoSEQ multiplex PCR. The data show 150,000 to 180,000 clones, about 94% seen once. The data are from a study of control samples from healthy donors and cancer patients. The V gene's germline CDR1 is SGHTA and CDR2 FQGNSA. V was pared by 3 bases and J by 4 bases, with 16 bases between. This CDR3 spans 15 amino acids. This receptor was taken from a man aged 40-49 years in good health. The sequencing input was blood. The chain couples TRBV7-2 to TRBJ2-7; D perhaps matches TRBD1 (6 bases). As DNA, the CDR3 is TGTGCCAGCAGCTTGGACAGCGCCCCCGGGTACGAGCAGTACTTC. Its translation: CASSLDSAPGYEQYF.